This T cell receptor (beta chain) was profiled in a study of CD8 T cells in ankylosing spondylitis. Study-wide results and limits: Several of the motif variants were reported before in synovial fluid and blood from reactive arthritis. There was reportedly significant enrichment of clones that were disease-linked in matched ankylosing spondylitis synovial fluid. Characteristic of ankylosing spondylitis blood, it appeared, was a TCR beta motif comprising roughly eight highly homologous variants.

Using quantitative 5'-RACE with molecular barcodes, the authors made TCR beta libraries. TCRdb reprocessed the 5' RACE reads via MiXCR and lists one record per CDR3 protein. The sample lists about 39,000 distinct CDR3 sequences, 10% occurring once. The CDR3 contains 15 residues. CDR1 and CDR2 (germline): MNHEY, SVGAGI. V was clipped by 4 bases and J by 3 bases, with 15 bases between them. This clonotype was seen at least ten times. Its antigen is not identified. The sample taken for sequencing was blood, either unsorted or a sorted T cell fraction (not recorded which). The clonotype originates from a male donor with ankylosing spondylitis or in good health (not recorded which). The chain joins TRBV6-5 to TRBJ2-5, with a tentative D call TRBD2 (5 bases). CDR3 region: CASSWSGTPEETQYF. The DNA of the CDR3 is TGTGCCAGCAGTTGGAGCGGCACCCCCGAAGAGACCCAGTACTTC.